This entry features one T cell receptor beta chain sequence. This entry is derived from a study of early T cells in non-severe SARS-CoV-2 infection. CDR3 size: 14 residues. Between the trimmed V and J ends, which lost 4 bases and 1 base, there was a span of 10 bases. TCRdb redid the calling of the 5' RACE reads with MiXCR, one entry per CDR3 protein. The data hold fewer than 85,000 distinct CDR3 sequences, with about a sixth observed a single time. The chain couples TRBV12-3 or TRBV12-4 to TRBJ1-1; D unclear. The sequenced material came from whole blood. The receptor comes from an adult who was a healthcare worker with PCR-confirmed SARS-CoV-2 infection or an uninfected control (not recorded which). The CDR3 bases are TGTGCCAGCAGTTCTCGGATAGGGAACACTGAAGCTTTCTTT. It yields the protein CASSSRIGNTEAFF.